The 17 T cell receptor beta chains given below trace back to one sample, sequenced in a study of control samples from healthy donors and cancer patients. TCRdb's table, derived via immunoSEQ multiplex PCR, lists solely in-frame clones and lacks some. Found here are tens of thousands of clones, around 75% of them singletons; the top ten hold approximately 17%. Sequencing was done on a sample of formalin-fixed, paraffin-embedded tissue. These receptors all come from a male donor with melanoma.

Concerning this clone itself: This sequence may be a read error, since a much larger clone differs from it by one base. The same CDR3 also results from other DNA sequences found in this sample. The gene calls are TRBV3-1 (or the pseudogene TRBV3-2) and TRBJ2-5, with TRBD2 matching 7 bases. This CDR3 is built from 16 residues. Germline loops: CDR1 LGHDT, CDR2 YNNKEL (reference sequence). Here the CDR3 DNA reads TGTGCCAGCAGCCAAGATGCCCGGGGGAGGGAAGAGACTCAGTACTTC. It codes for CASSQDARGREETQYF.

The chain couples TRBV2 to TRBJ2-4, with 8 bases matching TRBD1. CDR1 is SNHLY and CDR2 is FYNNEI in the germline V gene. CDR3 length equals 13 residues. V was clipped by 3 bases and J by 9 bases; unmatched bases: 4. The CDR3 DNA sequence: TGTGCCAGCAGTGACAGGGGGCGCTCCATTCAGTACTTC. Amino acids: CASSDRGRSIQYF.

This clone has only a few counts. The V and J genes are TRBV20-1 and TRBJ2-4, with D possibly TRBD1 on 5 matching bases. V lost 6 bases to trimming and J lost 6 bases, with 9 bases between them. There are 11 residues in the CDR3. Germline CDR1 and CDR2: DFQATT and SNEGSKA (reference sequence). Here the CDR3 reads CSAPQGNIQYF. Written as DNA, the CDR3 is TGCAGTGCGCCGCAGGGAAACATTCAGTACTTC.

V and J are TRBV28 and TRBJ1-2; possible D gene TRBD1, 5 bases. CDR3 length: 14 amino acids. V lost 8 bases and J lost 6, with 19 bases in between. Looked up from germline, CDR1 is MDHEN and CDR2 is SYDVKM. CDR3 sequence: CASRVGGEHHGYTF. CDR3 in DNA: TGTGCCAGCCGCGTGGGAGGGGAACACCATGGCTACACCTTC.

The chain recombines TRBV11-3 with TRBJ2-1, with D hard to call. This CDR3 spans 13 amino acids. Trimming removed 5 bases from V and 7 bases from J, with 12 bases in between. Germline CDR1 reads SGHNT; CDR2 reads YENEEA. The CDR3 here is CASSRLGVNEQFF. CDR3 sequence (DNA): TGTGCCAGCAGCCGTCTTGGGGTTAATGAGCAGTTCTTC.

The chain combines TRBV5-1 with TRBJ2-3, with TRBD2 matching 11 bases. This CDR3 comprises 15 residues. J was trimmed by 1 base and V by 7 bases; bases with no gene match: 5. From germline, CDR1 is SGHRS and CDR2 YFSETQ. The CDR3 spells CASGETSGGTDTQYF. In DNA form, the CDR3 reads TGCGCCAGCGGAGAGACTAGCGGGGGCACAGATACGCAGTATTTT.

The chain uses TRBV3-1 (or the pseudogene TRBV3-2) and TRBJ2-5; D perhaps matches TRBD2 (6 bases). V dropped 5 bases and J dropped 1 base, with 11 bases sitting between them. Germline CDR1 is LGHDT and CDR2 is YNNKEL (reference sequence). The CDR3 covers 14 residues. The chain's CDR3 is CASSGRGSQETQYF. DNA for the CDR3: TGTGCCAGCAGCGGCCGGGGGTCCCAAGAGACCCAGTACTTC.

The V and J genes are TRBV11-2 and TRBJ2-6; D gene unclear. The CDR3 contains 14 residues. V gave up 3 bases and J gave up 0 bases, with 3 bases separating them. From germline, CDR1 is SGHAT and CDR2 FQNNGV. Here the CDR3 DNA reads TGTGCCAGCAGCTTCGCCTCTGGGGCCAACGTCCTGACTTTC. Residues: CASSFASGANVLTF. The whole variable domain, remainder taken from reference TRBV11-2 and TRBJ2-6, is EAGVAQSPRYKIIEKRQSVAFWCNPISGHATLYWYQQILGQGPKLLIQFQNNGVVDDSQLPKDRFSAERLKGVDSTLKIQPAKLEDSAVYLCASSFASGANVLTFGAGSRLTVL.

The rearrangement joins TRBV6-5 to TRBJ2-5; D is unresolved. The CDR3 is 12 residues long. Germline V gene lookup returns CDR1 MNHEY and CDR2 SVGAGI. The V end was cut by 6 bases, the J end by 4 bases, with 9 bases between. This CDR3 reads CASRPLRETQYF. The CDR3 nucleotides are TGTGCCAGCAGGCCCCTTAGAGAGACCCAGTACTTC.

The CDR3, as DNA: TGTGCCAGCAGCGTACATGGGCAGGGTTGGGGCAATGAGCAGTTCTTC. It is translated as CASSVHGQGWGNEQFF. V is TRBV7-3 and J is TRBJ2-1, with a possible D match to TRBD1 (5 bases). Germline-derived CDR1 and CDR2 are SGHTA and FQGTGA. This CDR3 is 16 amino acids long. V lost 5 bases to trimming and J lost 6 bases, with 20 bases between them.

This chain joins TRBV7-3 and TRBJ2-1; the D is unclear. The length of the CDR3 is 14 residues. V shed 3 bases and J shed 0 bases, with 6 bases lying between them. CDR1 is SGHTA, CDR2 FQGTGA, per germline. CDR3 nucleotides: TGTGCCAGCAGCTTGGGTGGCTCCTACAATGAGCAGTTCTTC. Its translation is CASSLGGSYNEQFF.

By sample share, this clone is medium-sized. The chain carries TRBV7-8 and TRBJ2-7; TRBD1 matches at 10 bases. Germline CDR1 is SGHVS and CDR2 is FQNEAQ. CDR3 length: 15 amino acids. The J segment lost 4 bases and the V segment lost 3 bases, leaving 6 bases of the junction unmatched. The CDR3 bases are TGTGCCAGCAGCTTGCCACCGGGACAGGGGTACGAGCAGTACTTC. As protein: CASSLPPGQGYEQYF.

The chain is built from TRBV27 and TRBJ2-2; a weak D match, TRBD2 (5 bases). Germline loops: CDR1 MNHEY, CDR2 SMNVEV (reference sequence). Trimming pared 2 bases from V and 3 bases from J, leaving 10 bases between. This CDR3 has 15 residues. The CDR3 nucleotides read TGTGCCAGCAGTTTAAGAGGGTGGGACACCGGGGAGCTGTTTTTT. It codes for CASSLRGWDTGELFF.

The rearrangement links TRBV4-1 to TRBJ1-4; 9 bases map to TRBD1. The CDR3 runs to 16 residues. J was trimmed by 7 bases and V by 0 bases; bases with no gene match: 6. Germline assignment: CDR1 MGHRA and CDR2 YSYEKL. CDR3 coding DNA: TGCGCCAGCAGCCAAGAATACAGGGGGCAAGGTGAAAAACTGTTTTTT. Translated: CASSQEYRGQGEKLFF.

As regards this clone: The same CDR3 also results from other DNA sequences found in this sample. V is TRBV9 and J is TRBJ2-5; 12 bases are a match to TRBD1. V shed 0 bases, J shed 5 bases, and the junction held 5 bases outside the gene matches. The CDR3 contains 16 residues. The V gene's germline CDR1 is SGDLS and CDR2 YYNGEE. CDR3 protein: CASSVAGQGAGETQYF. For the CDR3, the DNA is TGTGCCAGCAGCGTAGCGGGACAGGGGGCGGGTGAGACCCAGTACTTC.

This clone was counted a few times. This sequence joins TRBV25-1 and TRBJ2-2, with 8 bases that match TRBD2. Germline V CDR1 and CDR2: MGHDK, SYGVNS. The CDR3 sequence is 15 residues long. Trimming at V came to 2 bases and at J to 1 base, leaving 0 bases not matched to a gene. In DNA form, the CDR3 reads TGTGCCAGCAGTGAAGCGGGAGGGAACACCGGGGAGCTGTTTTTT. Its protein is CASSEAGGNTGELFF. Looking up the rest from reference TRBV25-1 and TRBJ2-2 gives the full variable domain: EADIYQTPRYLVIGTGKKITLECSQTMGHDKMYWYQQDPGMELHLIHYSYGVNSTEKGDLSSESTVSRIRTEHFPLTLESARPSHTSQYLCASSEAGGNTGELFFGEGSRLTVL.

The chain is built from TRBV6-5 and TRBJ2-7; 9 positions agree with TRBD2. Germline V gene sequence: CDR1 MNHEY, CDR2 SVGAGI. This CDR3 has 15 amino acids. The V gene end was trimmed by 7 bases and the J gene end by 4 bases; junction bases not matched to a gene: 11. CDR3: CASKAGGQARYEQYF. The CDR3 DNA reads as TGTGCCAGCAAGGCGGGAGGGCAGGCAAGGTACGAGCAGTACTTC.